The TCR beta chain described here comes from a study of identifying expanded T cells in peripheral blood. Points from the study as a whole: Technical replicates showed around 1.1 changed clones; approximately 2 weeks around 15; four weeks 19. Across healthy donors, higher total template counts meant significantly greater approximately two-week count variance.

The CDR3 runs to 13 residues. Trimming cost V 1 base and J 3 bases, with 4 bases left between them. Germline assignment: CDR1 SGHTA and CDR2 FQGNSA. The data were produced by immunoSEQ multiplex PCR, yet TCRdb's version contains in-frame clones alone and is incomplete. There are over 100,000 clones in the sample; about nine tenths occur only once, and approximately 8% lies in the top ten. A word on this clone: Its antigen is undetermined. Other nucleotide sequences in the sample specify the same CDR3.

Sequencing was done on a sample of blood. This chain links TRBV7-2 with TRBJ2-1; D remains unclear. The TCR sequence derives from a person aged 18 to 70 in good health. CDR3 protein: CASSLGLYNEQFF. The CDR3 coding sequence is TGTGCCAGCAGCTTAGGTCTCTACAATGAGCAGTTCTTC. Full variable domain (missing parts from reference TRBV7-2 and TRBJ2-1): GAGVSQSPSNKVTEKGKDVELRCDPISGHTALYWYRQSLGQGLEFLIYFQGNSAPDKSGLPSDRFSAERTGGSVSTLTIQRTQQEDSAVYLCASSLGLYNEQFFGPGTRLTVL.